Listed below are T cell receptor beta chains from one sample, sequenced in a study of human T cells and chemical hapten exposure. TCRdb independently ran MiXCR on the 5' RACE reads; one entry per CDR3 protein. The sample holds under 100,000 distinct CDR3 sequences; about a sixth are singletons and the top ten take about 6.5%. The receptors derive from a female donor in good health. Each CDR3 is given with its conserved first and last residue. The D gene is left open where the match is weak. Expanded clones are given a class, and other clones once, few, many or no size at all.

CASSITPGQGPYEQYF	TGTGCCAGTAGTATTACCCCCGGACAGGGACCCTACGAGCAGTACTTC	few	TRBV19	TRBJ2-7	TRBD1
CASSAHQRDTQYF	TGTGCCAGCAGCGCCCATCAGCGAGATACGCAGTATTTT	many	TRBV6-4	TRBJ2-3	-
CASSLVQGDRGTDTQYF	TGTGCCAGCAGCTTAGTCCAGGGGGACCGGGGCACAGATACGCAGTATTTT	few	TRBV7-2	TRBJ2-3	TRBD1
CASSLAGHPGSYGYTF	TGTGCCAGCAGCTTAGCGGGCCATCCGGGATCATATGGCTACACCTTC	-	TRBV11-2	TRBJ1-2	-
CASSKRPYSSGANVLTF	TGTGCCAGCAGTAAACGCCCATATAGCTCTGGGGCCAACGTCCTGACTTTC	few	TRBV5-6	TRBJ2-6	-
CSTDRDSYTEAFF	TGCAGCACGGACCGGGACAGTTACACTGAAGCTTTCTTT	few	TRBV29-1	TRBJ1-1	TRBD1
CSGLSNQETQYF	TGCAGCGGATTAAGCAACCAAGAGACCCAGTACTTC	-	TRBV29-1	TRBJ2-5	-
CASSPGSGGSDEQYF	TGCGCCAGCAGCCCCGGCAGCGGGGGGTCTGACGAGCAGTACTTC	-	TRBV5-1	TRBJ2-7	TRBD2
CASSFFSGNTIYF	TGTGCCAGCAGTTTTTTCTCTGGAAACACCATATATTTT	-	TRBV12-3/TRBV12-4	TRBJ1-3	-
CASSLQRNTDTQYF	TGTGCCAGCAGCTTACAACGGAACACAGATACGCAGTATTTT	-	TRBV7-2	TRBJ2-3	-
CASSGDSSSYNEQFF	TGCGCCAGCAGCGGGGACTCCAGCTCCTACAATGAGCAGTTCTTC	-	TRBV5-1	TRBJ2-1	-
CASSQELGTAILNTEAFF	TGTGCCAGCAGCCAAGAATTAGGGACAGCAATATTGAACACTGAAGCTTTCTTT	few	TRBV3-2	TRBJ1-1	-
CASSVGTDSEAFF	TGTGCCAGCAGCGTAGGGACAGACAGTGAAGCTTTCTTT	-	TRBV9	TRBJ1-1	-
CASGTFNQPQHF	TGTGCCAGCGGGACCTTTAATCAGCCCCAGCATTTT	-	TRBV6-5	TRBJ1-5	-
CASSLAGDTDTQYF	TGTGCCAGCTCACTAGCGGGGGACACAGATACGCAGTATTTT	many	TRBV6-4	TRBJ2-3	TRBD2